A single sample gave rise to the 7 T cell receptor beta chains below, sequenced in a study of cytomegalovirus exposure and HLA in healthy donors. With 60 Vbeta and 13 Jbeta primers, the PCR was carried out. The table came from immunoSEQ multiplex PCR; TCRdb's copy has only in-frame clones and leaves some out. The table has some 87,000 clones, about 78% seen once. The sequenced sample consisted of PBMCs. All receptors come from a man aged 18 to 29 in good health and CMV-seropositive.

V is TRBV6-5 and J is TRBJ2-7; 9 bases map to TRBD1. With 5 bases clipped from V and 1 base from J, the junction kept 6 bases outside the gene matches. The CDR3 is 15 amino acids. Germline V lookup: CDR1 MNHEY, CDR2 SVGAGI. CDR3 amino acids: CASSKQGARSYEQYF. In DNA, the CDR3 is TGTGCCAGCAGTAAACAGGGGGCGAGGTCCTACGAGCAGTACTTC.

This sequence joins TRBV9 and TRBJ2-3; D unclear. Germline loops: CDR1 SGDLS, CDR2 YYNGEE. With 3 bases removed from V and 0 bases from J, the gap between germline ends came to 8 bases. The CDR3 is 14 amino acids. CDR3 sequence reads: CASSDARSTDTQYF. DNA for the CDR3: TGTGCCAGCAGCGATGCCAGAAGCACAGATACGCAGTATTTT.

The gene calls are TRBV5-4 and TRBJ2-1, with TRBD1 identical over 8 bases. CDR3 length: 16 amino acids. The V gene's germline CDR1 is SGHNT and CDR2 YYREEE (reference sequence). The V and J ends lost 4 bases and 9 bases, in that order; junction bases with no gene match: 15. CDR3 coding DNA: TGTGCCAGCAGCGATGTCAGACAGGGGCCACATGGTGAGCAGTTCTTC. It yields the protein CASSDVRQGPHGEQFF.

The chain uses TRBV11-2 and TRBJ1-2; 8 bases map to TRBD1. From germline, CDR1 is SGHAT and CDR2 FQNNGV. The CDR3 runs to 14 residues. V gave up 6 bases and J gave up 3 bases; unmatched junction bases: 6. The CDR3 coding sequence is TGTGCCAGCAGTCGACTGACAGGGGACTATGGCTACACCTTC. Protein sequence: CASSRLTGDYGYTF.

The chain is built from TRBV5-6 and TRBJ2-5; maybe TRBD1 (5 bases). The CDR3 extends over 14 amino acids. Trimming pared 4 bases from V and 4 bases from J, leaving 14 bases between. Per germline, CDR1 SGHDT and CDR2 YYEEEE. CDR3 nucleotides: TGTGCCAGCAGCCCGGCAGGGTCCCCAGAGACCCAGTACTTC. It specifies CASSPAGSPETQYF. Supplemented by reference TRBV5-6 and TRBJ2-5, the full variable domain reads DAGVTQSPTHLIKTRGQQVTLRCSPKSGHDTVSWYQQALGQGPQFIFQYYEEEERQRGNFPDRFSGHQFPNYSSELNVNALLLGDSALYLCASSPAGSPETQYFGPGTRLLVL.

The chain combines TRBV13 with TRBJ2-7; weak D call: TRBD2 (7 bases). V was clipped by 5 bases and J by 2 bases, with 16 bases between them. Germline CDR1 reads PRHDT; CDR2 reads FYEKMQ (reference sequence). This CDR3 is 15 amino acids long. CDR3 region: CASSAYGRGPYEQYF. CDR3 nucleotides: TGTGCCAGCAGCGCCTATGGGCGGGGGCCCTACGAGCAGTACTTC.

The chain recombines TRBV29-1 with TRBJ2-7; TRBD1 is a possible D gene (6 bases). This CDR3 is 12 amino acids long. V gave up 5 bases and J gave up 7 bases, with 15 bases separating them. CDR1 and CDR2 from the germline V gene are SQVTM and ANQGSEA. CDR3 amino acids: CSVLRGSGEQYF. In DNA, the CDR3 is TGCAGCGTTTTAAGGGGGAGTGGAGAGCAGTACTTC.